One sample yielded the 27 T cell receptor beta chains listed below, sequenced in a study of T cell changes during pregnancy in multiple sclerosis. Generated by immunoSEQ multiplex PCR, the TCRdb table keeps only in-frame clones and is missing some. The sample lists 55,000 to 80,000 clones, 85% to 95% occurring once. Here the sequenced sample was CD8+ T cells from peripheral blood mononuclear cells, taken in the second trimester of pregnancy. The receptors originated from a female donor with multiple sclerosis, enrolled in a pregnancy study.

J is TRBJ1-2 and V is TRBV4-2; TRBD1 aligns across 7 bases. With 0 bases clipped from V and 7 bases from J, the junction kept 5 bases outside the gene matches. The CDR3 runs to 14 residues. Germline V CDR1 and CDR2: LGHNA, YNFKEQ. CDR3 nucleotides: TGTGCCAGCAGCCAAGATCCGACAGGGTTTGGCTACACCTTC. It is translated as CASSQDPTGFGYTF.

The rearrangement joins TRBV4-1 to TRBJ1-6; unclear D gene. The V end was cut by 5 bases, the J end by 10 bases, with 15 bases between. From germline, CDR1 is MGHRA and CDR2 YSYEKL. The CDR3 length is 14 residues. CDR3 in DNA: TGCGCCAGCAGCGACGAGGACGGGAACTCACCCCTCCACTTT. Its protein is CASSDEDGNSPLHF.

The chain links TRBV30 to TRBJ2-3; unclear D gene. Germline CDR1 is GTSNPN and CDR2 is SVGIG (reference sequence). The ends were cut back, 8 bases at V and 0 bases at J, with 12 bases in the middle. There are 13 residues in the CDR3. This CDR3 reads CAASLTSTDTQYF. In DNA form, the CDR3 reads TGTGCCGCAAGCTTAACTAGCACAGATACGCAGTATTTT.

The chain joins TRBV19 to TRBJ2-1; TRBD1 is a possible D gene (5 bases). Germline values: CDR1 LNHDA, CDR2 SQIVND (reference sequence). The V end was cut by 5 bases, the J end by 8 bases, with 10 bases between. The CDR3 loop spans 12 amino acids. The CDR3 region has the DNA TGTGCCAGTAGTCAGGGTTTTGATGAGCAGTTCTTC. Residues: CASSQGFDEQFF.

The V and J genes are TRBV19 and TRBJ2-7; tentative D call: TRBD2 (6 bases). The ends were cut back, 6 bases at V and 0 bases at J, with 12 bases in the middle. The CDR3 has 14 residues. Germline CDR1 and CDR2: LNHDA and SQIVND (reference sequence). The CDR3 protein is CASSSGLNSYEQYF. CDR3 in DNA: TGTGCCAGTAGCTCGGGACTGAACTCCTACGAGCAGTACTTC.

The chain has TRBV5-4 and TRBJ2-2; D may be TRBD2 (5 bases). CDR1 is SGHNT and CDR2 is YYREEE in the germline V gene (reference sequence). The germline V and J ends were trimmed by 0 bases and 0 bases, with 12 bases remaining between them. The CDR3 sequence is 17 residues long. CDR3: CASSLAGLGANTGELFF. The CDR3 DNA sequence: TGTGCCAGCAGCTTGGCCGGTCTCGGGGCGAACACCGGGGAGCTGTTTTTT.

V is TRBV4-3 and J is TRBJ2-7; D ambiguous. The germline V gene encodes CDR1 LGHNA and CDR2 YSLEER. The CDR3 contains 13 residues. Trimming left V 0 bases short and J 4 bases short, with 7 bases between. The CDR3 loop reads CASSQDLLYEQYF. CDR3 bases: TGCGCCAGCAGCCAAGATCTATTATACGAGCAGTACTTC.

The chain has TRBV5-1 and TRBJ2-7; weak D call: TRBD2 (5 bases). V lost 4 bases to trimming and J lost 0 bases, with 20 bases between them. CDR3 length: 17 amino acids. Germline V gene lookup returns CDR1 SGHRS and CDR2 YFSETQ. CDR3 nucleotide sequence: TGCGCCAGCAGCCCCCAACGTAGCGTAATAAGCTCCTACGAGCAGTACTTC. Residues: CASSPQRSVISSYEQYF.

The chain links TRBV7-9 to TRBJ1-4; a possible D gene is TRBD1 (6 bases). This CDR3 has 12 residues. With 1 base removed from V and 12 bases from J, the gap between germline ends came to 9 bases. Germline V gene lookup returns CDR1 SEHNR and CDR2 FQNEAQ (reference sequence). The CDR3 nucleotides are TGTGCCAGCAGCTTAGTAGGGGGAGAACTGTTTTTT. Protein product: CASSLVGGELFF.

The chain uses TRBV27 and TRBJ2-7, with TRBD2 matching over 11 bases. The CDR3 contains 15 residues. V shed 3 bases, J shed 6 bases, and the junction held 7 bases outside the gene matches. Germline V gene sequence: CDR1 MNHEY, CDR2 SMNVEV (reference sequence). CDR3 DNA: TGTGCCAGCAGTTTCTTAGCGGGAGGGCCCCCCGAGCAGTACTTC. It is translated as CASSFLAGGPPEQYF.

This chain links TRBV7-9 with TRBJ1-1, with TRBD1 identical over 9 bases. Losses at the gene ends were 4 bases for V and 1 base for J; bases not matched to a gene: 10. Looked up from germline, CDR1 is SEHNR and CDR2 is FQNEAQ (reference sequence). This CDR3 spans 17 amino acids. CDR3 protein: CASSSKGQGTRNTEAFF. CDR3 nucleotides: TGTGCCAGCAGCTCGAAGGGACAGGGAACTCGGAACACTGAAGCTTTCTTT.

The rearrangement uses TRBV7-9 and TRBJ1-1, with 7 bases lining up with TRBD1. This CDR3 comprises 13 residues. V dropped 5 bases and J dropped 1; count of bases not matched to a gene: 1. Germline CDR1 is SEHNR and CDR2 is FQNEAQ (reference sequence). Here the CDR3 DNA reads TGTGCCAGCAGCCGACAGGGGAACACTGAAGCTTTCTTT. The encoded protein is CASSRQGNTEAFF.

This chain uses TRBV9 with TRBJ1-2; D possibly corresponds to TRBD1 (5 bases). V lost 4 bases and J 2 bases, leaving 12 bases between the germline ends. CDR1 SGDLS and CDR2 YYNGEE come from the germline V gene. This CDR3 contains 14 residues. CDR3 residues: CASSTQTENYGYTF. The CDR3, as DNA: TGTGCCAGCAGCACCCAGACAGAGAACTATGGCTACACCTTC. Together with reference TRBV9 and TRBJ1-2, the CDR3 gives the full variable domain: DSGVTQTPKHLITATGQRVTLRCSPRSGDLSVYWYQQSLDQGLQFLIQYYNGEERAKGNILERFSAQQFPDLHSELNLSSLELGDSALYFCASSTQTENYGYTFGSGTRLTVV.

The V gene is TRBV13, the J gene TRBJ2-1; 14 bases match TRBD2. There are 16 residues in the CDR3. With 0 bases clipped from V and 12 bases from J, the junction kept 7 bases outside the gene matches. Germline V lookup: CDR1 PRHDT, CDR2 FYEKMQ (reference sequence). CDR3 amino acids: CASSLGTSGRVVGQFF. In DNA, the CDR3 is TGTGCCAGCAGCTTAGGGACTAGCGGGAGGGTTGTCGGGCAGTTCTTC. The full variable domain, rest sourced from reference TRBV13 and TRBJ2-1, is AAGVIQSPRHLIKEKRETATLKCYPIPRHDTVYWYQQGPGQDPQFLISFYEKMQSDKGSIPDRFSAQQFSDYHSELNMSSLELGDSALYFCASSLGTSGRVVGQFFGPGTRLTVL.

The chain carries TRBV5-4 and TRBJ2-1; D may be TRBD2 (6 bases). The germline V and J ends were trimmed by 0 bases and 15 bases, with 10 bases remaining between them. Per germline, CDR1 SGHNT and CDR2 YYREEE (reference sequence). The CDR3 is 11 amino acids. CDR3 sequence (DNA): TGTGCCAGCAGCTTGGGGGGGAGGCGGTTCTTC. It is translated as CASSLGGRRFF.

V usage is TRBV28 and J usage is TRBJ1-2, with D uncertain. The CDR3 runs 16 residues. Germline lookup yields CDR1 MDHEN and CDR2 SYDVKM. The germline V and J ends were trimmed by 4 bases and 0 bases, with 15 bases remaining between them. CDR3 region: CASSSRSGWANYGYTF. CDR3 DNA sequence: TGTGCCAGCAGTTCCCGGTCGGGGTGGGCTAACTATGGCTACACCTTC.

The V and J genes are TRBV27 and TRBJ1-2; 9 bases are shared with TRBD1. The V gene's germline CDR1 is MNHEY and CDR2 SMNVEV (reference sequence). The CDR3 runs to 15 residues. The V segment lost 4 bases and the J segment 4 bases; nucleotides outside the gene matches: 7. The CDR3 DNA reads as TGTGCCAGCAGTTCACCGGACAGGGGATTCTATGGCTACACCTTC. Its protein is CASSSPDRGFYGYTF.

This chain uses TRBV28 with TRBJ1-1; D not certain. The V end lost 5 bases, the J end lost 0 bases, and 10 bases lay between the germline ends. Germline V gene data show CDR1 as MDHEN and CDR2 as SYDVKM. This CDR3 spans 14 amino acids. The CDR3 here is CASSPPVLNTEAFF. As DNA, the CDR3 is TGTGCCAGCAGTCCCCCAGTCCTGAACACTGAAGCTTTCTTT.

The chain uses TRBV4-1 and TRBJ2-7; 10 positions agree with TRBD1. Germline loops: CDR1 MGHRA, CDR2 YSYEKL. This CDR3 is 16 amino acids long. After removal of 4 bases from V and 5 bases from J, the junction contained 11 bases not matched to a gene. CDR3 DNA: TGCGCCAGCAGCCTTATAATGGACAGGGGGTTCCACGAGCAGTACTTC. It encodes CASSLIMDRGFHEQYF.

The chain has TRBV30 and TRBJ1-5, with 7 bases lining up with TRBD1. The length of the CDR3 is 14 residues. The V gene end was trimmed by 2 bases and the J gene end by 2 bases; junction bases not matched to a gene: 3. Germline lookup yields CDR1 GTSNPN and CDR2 SVGIG (reference sequence). CDR3 DNA: TGTGCCTGGAGTTACAGGGGCGGCAATCAGCCCCAGCATTTT. Its translation: CAWSYRGGNQPQHF. Full variable domain (outside the CDR3, taken from reference TRBV30 and TRBJ1-5): SQTIHQWPATLVQPVGSPLSLECTVEGTSNPNLYWYRQAAGRGLQLLFYSVGIGQISSEVPQNLSASRPQDRQFILSSKKLLLSDSGFYLCAWSYRGGNQPQHFGDGTRLSIL.

The V gene is TRBV6-5, the J gene TRBJ2-1; perhaps TRBD2 as D (6 bases). The CDR3 sequence is 14 residues long. Looked up from germline, CDR1 is MNHEY and CDR2 is SVGAGI. V was pared by 0 bases and J by 3 bases, with 6 bases between. The CDR3, as DNA: TGTGCCAGCAGTTACTCGCGGGACTACAATGAGCAGTTCTTC. Amino acid sequence: CASSYSRDYNEQFF.

The chain has TRBV6-6 and TRBJ2-2, with a tentative D call TRBD2 (6 bases). Germline V gene lookup returns CDR1 MNHNY and CDR2 SVGAGI (reference sequence). This CDR3 has 13 residues. The V gene lost 2 bases and the J gene lost 7 bases, with 8 bases spanning the gap. The CDR3 loop reads CASSYGGGGELFF. The CDR3 DNA sequence: TGTGCCAGCAGTTACGGGGGAGGCGGGGAGCTGTTTTTT.

The chain employs TRBV9 and TRBJ2-3, with 7 bases lining up with TRBD2. The CDR3 covers 16 residues. The J segment lost 3 bases and the V segment lost 1 base, leaving 8 bases of the junction unmatched. Germline loops: CDR1 SGDLS, CDR2 YYNGEE. DNA for the CDR3: TGTGCCAGCAGCGTAAGGGCCACCGGGGGGACAGATACGCAGTATTTT. Protein sequence: CASSVRATGGTDTQYF.

V usage is TRBV6-1 and J usage is TRBJ1-1; tentatively, D is TRBD1 (5 bases). V shed 2 bases and J shed 0 bases, with 10 bases lying between them. CDR3 length: 15 amino acids. CDR1 is MNHNS and CDR2 is SASEGT in the germline V gene. The CDR3 DNA is TGTGCCAGCAGTGAAAGGTTAGGGGTGAACACTGAAGCTTTCTTT. Protein sequence: CASSERLGVNTEAFF.

The chain couples TRBV30 to TRBJ1-6, with D possibly being TRBD1 (5 bases). The ends were cut back, 4 bases at V and 6 bases at J, with 16 bases in the middle. CDR1 GTSNPN and CDR2 SVGIG come from the germline V gene (reference sequence). This CDR3 has 15 amino acids. Written as DNA, the CDR3 is TGTGCCTGGACCCTCGGGGGGGTGCGTAATTCACCCCTCCACTTT. This codes for CAWTLGGVRNSPLHF.

V usage is TRBV7-2 and J usage is TRBJ2-7, with TRBD1 matching 7 bases. The CDR3 consists of 14 residues. V dropped 1 base and J dropped 3; count of bases not matched to a gene: 3. Germline CDR1 SGHTA, CDR2 FQGNSA. The CDR3 region has the DNA TGTGCCAGCAGCTTAGGTCCAGGGGGCTACGAGCAGTACTTC. It encodes CASSLGPGGYEQYF.

The gene calls are TRBV5-1 and TRBJ2-1, with D hard to call. Between the trimmed V and J ends, which lost 0 bases and 5 bases, there was a span of 9 bases. The CDR3 covers 14 residues. Germline V gene data show CDR1 as SGHRS and CDR2 as YFSETQ. The CDR3 bases are TGCGCCAGCAGCTTGGCCCTAGTTAACAATGAGCAGTTCTTC. Its translation: CASSLALVNNEQFF.